These T cell receptor beta chains were read from a single sample in a study of blood T cells in healthy people across ages. MiXCR, applied by TCRdb to the 5' RACE reads, yields one record per CDR3 protein. The sample lists about 1.5 million distinct CDR3 sequences, approximately 40% occurring once. The material sequenced was blood. These TCRs come from a woman aged 18-29 years in good health. Each CDR3 is given without its conserved first and last residue. The order of the fields is V gene, J gene, CDR3 protein.

TRBV12-3/TRBV12-4,TRBJ2-1,ASRSPGGIYNEQF
TRBV7-2,TRBJ2-7,ASSLGYFSYEQY
TRBV6-5,TRBJ2-5,ASSIDRREQY
TRBV20-1,TRBJ2-5,SARRSGGQETQY
TRBV29-1,TRBJ2-5,SVEDYRHEAEQY
TRBV5-6,TRBJ2-3,ASSFRRAGGRDTQY
TRBV6-7,TRBJ2-5,ASITFITPRSEQY
TRBV5-1,-,ASSPRGLAVHEQY
TRBV30,TRBJ2-4,AWVGTGYNEQY
TRBV11-2,TRBJ2-4,ASSSGLAGGSEQY
TRBV27,TRBJ2-2,ASSRGGWDTGELF
TRBV20-1,TRBJ1-2,SAPPDSTNYGYT
TRBV7-2,TRBJ2-7,ASSTFGPTYEQY
TRBV29-1,TRBJ2-1,SVEGTSGSVEYEQF
TRBV4-1,TRBJ1-2,ASSQPGPSDGYT
TRBV2,-,ATRDRYNEQY
TRBV25-1,TRBJ2-5,ASSHSVEAQY
TRBV10-3,TRBJ2-1,AIGRNDNEQF
TRBV5-6,TRBJ1-5,ASSSRVGGQPQH
TRBV28,TRBJ2-3,ASRPLSNTDTQY
TRBV9,TRBJ1-4,ASSPVGGLNEKLF
TRBV12-3/TRBV12-4,TRBJ2-5,ASSLGPGGQETQY
TRBV12-3/TRBV12-4,TRBJ1-6,ASSRQGIDSPLH
TRBV20-1,TRBJ1-1,SARDTGGTEAF
TRBV28,TRBJ2-4,ASRLSGTLAKNIQY
TRBV7-9,TRBJ2-1,ASSLARGQKGRNEQF
TRBV6-1,TRBJ2-3,ASSEEDGPLTDTQY
TRBV6-1,TRBJ1-5,ASILQQGYQPQH
TRBV25-1,TRBJ2-1,ASSDPRGMETQF
TRBV7-2,TRBJ1-2,ASSLMVQNYGYT
TRBV24-1,TRBJ2-7,ATSDTGGGDAYEQY
TRBV15,TRBJ1-2,ATSRAGQLYGYT
TRBV20-1,TRBJ2-3,SANRDRGKPDTQY
TRBV6-5,TRBJ1-2,ASRNSANAGGYT
TRBV29-1,TRBJ2-7,SHLHGNYEQY
TRBV10-3,TRBJ1-5,AISESEYQPQH
TRBV20-1,TRBJ2-4,SASRTSGEDIQY
TRBV20-1,TRBJ1-5,SAFSADRETQPQH
TRBV11-2,TRBJ2-3,ASSLYGEEPSTDTQY
TRBV20-1,TRBJ1-2,SASLQGYYGYT
TRBV11-2,TRBJ2-5,ASSLDLGAGETQY
TRBV5-1,TRBJ1-1,ASSQKTGEMAEAF
TRBV9,TRBJ1-1,ASSVISEAF
TRBV3-1,-,ASSQTLVGEQY
TRBV29-1,TRBJ2-3,SVVPPVGTVYTQY
TRBV12-3/TRBV12-4,TRBJ2-3,ASSYPGGTTDTQY
TRBV10-2,TRBJ2-7,ASSAERVAGRHEQY
TRBV25-1,TRBJ2-6,ASSEFHSGANVLT
TRBV7-2,TRBJ2-1,ASSPEAGGPYNEQF
TRBV4-1,TRBJ2-7,ASSRTDEGSYEQY
TRBV29-1,TRBJ1-5,TPARGNSNQPQH
TRBV20-1,TRBJ2-7,SARLDLGTNSYEQY
TRBV10-3,TRBJ2-1,AISRTSGVGDEQF